This TCR beta chain was sequenced for a study of OX40 agonist ivuxolimab in advanced cancers. Only in-frame clones appear in the TCRdb table, and some are missing; sequencing was by immunoSEQ multiplex PCR. Of approximately 31,000 clones listed, approximately 90% are singletons. This CDR3 spans 15 amino acids. The V segment lost 5 bases and the J segment 1 base; nucleotides outside the gene matches: 5. The germline gives CDR1 SEHNR, CDR2 FQNEAQ (reference sequence). This clone was found once. The material sequenced was CD4+ or CD8+ T cells sorted from blood, taken in a trial of the OX40 agonist ivuxolimab. This TCR was recovered from an adult with an advanced solid tumor such as melanoma, head and neck, liver or kidney cancer. V usage is TRBV7-9 and J usage is TRBJ2-3; 8 bases are a match to TRBD1. The DNA of the CDR3 is TGTGCCAGCAGCAAAGGACAGGGTCGCACAGATACGCAGTATTTT. Translating it yields CASSKGQGRTDTQYF.